Listed here are 27 T cell receptor beta chains from one sample, sequenced in a study of T cell responses to AZD1222 COVID-19 vaccine. Generated by immunoSEQ multiplex PCR, the TCRdb table keeps only in-frame clones and is missing some. The sample holds 100,000 or so clones; around 84% are singletons and the top ten take more than 1.2%. The input for sequencing was peripheral blood, taken on day 0 of AZD1222 vaccination. The receptors were sampled from an adult in good health.

This clone occurred a few times. V gene TRBV7-9 combines with J gene TRBJ1-5, with D uncertain. Per germline, CDR1 SEHNR and CDR2 FQNEAQ (reference sequence). There are 16 residues in the CDR3. V gave up 1 base and J gave up 6 bases, with 16 bases separating them. CDR3 DNA sequence: TGTGCCAGCAGCTTAGGACGGCCGAACGTAGGTCAGCCCCAGCATTTT. Translation: CASSLGRPNVGQPQHF.

The chain joins TRBV9 to TRBJ2-2; D may be TRBD1 (6 bases). From germline, CDR1 is SGDLS and CDR2 YYNGEE. The CDR3 totals 15 residues. V lost 3 bases to trimming and J lost 6 bases, with 15 bases between them. The CDR3 coding sequence is TGTGCCAGCAGCGCGAGCCAGGGGTGGGCCGGGGAGCTGTTTTTT. Residues: CASSASQGWAGELFF.

The genes are TRBV18 and TRBJ2-7; D is unresolved. The ends were cut back, 0 bases at V and 5 bases at J, with 11 bases in the middle. The CDR3 runs to 14 residues. CDR1 is KGHSH, CDR2 LQKENI, per germline. For the CDR3, the DNA is TGTGCCAGCTCACCACCGAGCGATTGGGACGAGCAGTACTTC. Protein: CASSPPSDWDEQYF.

The chain employs TRBV18 and TRBJ2-7; 14 bases are a match to TRBD2. The germline V gene encodes CDR1 KGHSH and CDR2 LQKENI. This CDR3 region has 16 residues. Trimming at V came to 4 bases and at J to 1 base, leaving 3 bases not matched to a gene. The CDR3 here is CASSQGLAGVSYEQYF. DNA of the CDR3: TGTGCCAGCTCACAGGGACTAGCGGGAGTTTCCTACGAGCAGTACTTC.

This sequence joins TRBV2 and TRBJ2-1; D possibly corresponds to TRBD1 (6 bases). The germline V and J ends were trimmed by 7 bases and 6 bases, with 19 bases remaining between them. This CDR3 has 15 amino acids. CDR1 SNHLY and CDR2 FYNNEI come from the germline V gene. DNA for the CDR3: TGTGCCAGCACCCAAGATGGGGCAGGGGTCAATGAGCAGTTCTTC. Its protein product is CASTQDGAGVNEQFF.

This chain uses TRBV4-3 with TRBJ2-5; maybe TRBD1 (5 bases). The CDR3 covers 14 residues. The V and J ends lost 3 bases and 3 bases respectively, with 11 bases between them. CDR1 and CDR2 (germline): LGHNA, YSLEER. As DNA, the CDR3 is TGCGCCAGCAGCCAGGGGCCGAATAAAGAGACCCAGTACTTC. Its translation is CASSQGPNKETQYF.

This clone was seen just once. CDR3: CASSLDALAYEQYF. As DNA, the CDR3 is TGTGCCAGCAGCTTAGACGCGCTCGCCTACGAGCAGTACTTC. The chain links TRBV7-2 to TRBJ2-7; D is unresolved. Deletions cut 1 base from V and 2 bases from J, with 9 bases between. Germline V gives CDR1 SGHTA, CDR2 FQGNSA. This CDR3 comprises 14 residues.

The rearrangement links TRBV30 to TRBJ2-7; D gene ambiguous. The CDR3 has 13 amino acids. Germline V gene sequence: CDR1 GTSNPN, CDR2 SVGIG (reference sequence). Trimming took 2 bases from V and 6 from J, leaving 14 bases between them. DNA of the CDR3: TGTGCCTGGAGTAACGGGCCCCCGGGCGAGCAGTACTTC. This sequence encodes CAWSNGPPGEQYF.

The chain carries TRBV4-1 and TRBJ2-1; TRBD2 aligns across 8 bases. The V and J ends lost 4 bases and 0 bases, in that order; junction bases with no gene match: 8. The germline gives CDR1 MGHRA, CDR2 YSYEKL. This CDR3 is 17 amino acids long. CDR3 residues: CASSPPPGGSSYNEQFF. Written as DNA, the CDR3 is TGCGCCAGCAGCCCTCCCCCGGGAGGGAGCTCCTACAATGAGCAGTTCTTC.

The rearrangement joins TRBV20-1 to TRBJ2-2; no firm D call. The CDR3 has 13 amino acids. Germline V gives CDR1 DFQATT, CDR2 SNEGSKA (reference sequence). The V gene lost 3 bases and the J gene lost 1 base, with 6 bases spanning the gap. The CDR3: CSASNKNTGELFF. In DNA form, the CDR3 reads TGCAGTGCTAGTAATAAGAACACCGGGGAGCTGTTTTTT.

The chain links TRBV25-1 to TRBJ1-2; D is ambiguous. V gave up 1 base and J gave up 4 bases, with 13 bases separating them. Germline-derived CDR1 and CDR2 are MGHDK and SYGVNS. This CDR3 is 15 amino acids long. CDR3 sequence reads: CASSESGGFAYGYTF. For the CDR3, the DNA is TGTGCCAGCAGTGAATCAGGAGGGTTTGCCTATGGCTACACCTTC.

The chain recombines TRBV5-4 with TRBJ2-6; D ambiguous. V lost 0 bases to trimming and J lost 1 base, with 5 bases between them. CDR3 size: 15 residues. The germline CDR1 and CDR2 sequences are SGHNT and YYREEE (reference sequence). CDR3 amino acids: CASSLEGSGANVLTF. CDR3 nucleotides: TGTGCCAGCAGCTTGGAAGGTTCTGGGGCCAACGTCCTGACTTTC.

The rearrangement joins TRBV7-9 to TRBJ2-1; D ambiguous. The CDR3 has 13 residues. The germline V and J ends were trimmed by 1 base and 5 bases, with 6 bases remaining between them. Germline CDR1 reads SEHNR; CDR2 reads FQNEAQ (reference sequence). In DNA form, the CDR3 reads TGTGCCAGCAGCTTAGGCCCTAACAATGAGCAGTTCTTC. This encodes CASSLGPNNEQFF. Together with reference TRBV7-9 and TRBJ2-1, the CDR3 gives the full variable domain: DTGVSQNPRHKITKRGQNVTFRCDPISEHNRLYWYRQTLGQGPEFLTYFQNEAQLEKSRLLSDRFSAERPKGSFSTLEIQRTEQGDSAMYLCASSLGPNNEQFFGPGTRLTVL.

CDR3: CASSFGIEYQPQHF. The DNA of the CDR3 is TGTGCCAGCAGTTTTGGTATAGAGTATCAGCCCCAGCATTTT. The chain links TRBV28 to TRBJ1-5, with no clear D. V lost 3 bases, J lost 5 bases, and 11 bases lay in between. This CDR3 is built from 14 residues. Germline assignment: CDR1 MDHEN and CDR2 SYDVKM. Looking up the rest from reference TRBV28 and TRBJ1-5 gives the full variable domain: DVKVTQSSRYLVKRTGEKVFLECVQDMDHENMFWYRQDPGLGLRLIYFSYDVKMKEKGDIPEGYSVSREKKERFSLILESASTNQTSMYLCASSFGIEYQPQHFGDGTRLSIL.

This sequence joins TRBV29-1 and TRBJ1-4; 9 bases are a match to TRBD1. There are 14 residues in the CDR3. Germline lookup yields CDR1 SQVTM and CDR2 ANQGSEA. Trimming removed 4 bases from V and 8 bases from J; junction bases left unmatched: 8. CDR3 coding DNA: TGCAGCGTTGGATTTGGGACAGGGTACGAAAAACTGTTTTTT. This encodes CSVGFGTGYEKLFF.

The chain links TRBV7-8 to TRBJ1-2, with TRBD1 matching 8 bases. The germline CDR1 and CDR2 sequences are SGHVS and FQNEAQ. Trimming removed 5 bases from V and 6 bases from J; junction bases left unmatched: 8. This CDR3 spans 14 amino acids. In nucleotides, the CDR3 is TGTGCCAGCAGCGATAGGACAGGGAGAAATGGCTACACCTTC. Amino acid sequence: CASSDRTGRNGYTF. The full variable domain, its missing parts supplied by reference TRBV7-8 and TRBJ1-2, is GAGVSQSPRYKVAKRGQDVALRCDPISGHVSLFWYQQALGQGPEFLTYFQNEAQLDKSGLPSDRFFAERPEGSVSTLKIQRTQQEDSAVYLCASSDRTGRNGYTFGSGTRLTVV.

CDR3 residues: CASSLQLMNTEAFF. In nucleotides, the CDR3 is TGTGCCAGCAGTCTACAGCTAATGAACACTGAAGCTTTCTTT. This chain links TRBV11-2 with TRBJ1-1; D gene ambiguous. The CDR3 is made up of 14 amino acids. The germline V gene encodes CDR1 SGHAT and CDR2 FQNNGV. V shed 6 bases and J shed 0 bases, with 11 bases lying between them. The whole variable domain, remainder taken from reference TRBV11-2 and TRBJ1-1, is EAGVAQSPRYKIIEKRQSVAFWCNPISGHATLYWYQQILGQGPKLLIQFQNNGVVDDSQLPKDRFSAERLKGVDSTLKIQPAKLEDSAVYLCASSLQLMNTEAFFGQGTRLTVV.

V usage is TRBV19 and J usage is TRBJ2-5, with a weak D call TRBD1 (5 bases). V lost 10 bases and J lost 1, with 16 bases in between. The CDR3 covers 14 residues. From germline, CDR1 is LNHDA and CDR2 SQIVND (reference sequence). The DNA of the CDR3 is TGTGCCACCCAATTGGGGCAGAGCCAAGAGACCCAGTACTTC. Translation: CATQLGQSQETQYF.

The chain links TRBV6-5 to TRBJ2-2; TRBD1 agrees at 7 bases. Trimming cost V 6 bases and J 4 bases; bases outside gene matches: 8. CDR1 MNHEY and CDR2 SVGAGI come from the germline V gene. The CDR3 loop spans 15 amino acids. This chain's CDR3 is CASRVDRASTGELFF. As DNA, the CDR3 is TGTGCCAGCAGAGTCGACAGGGCGAGCACCGGGGAGCTGTTTTTT.

This chain uses TRBV6-5 with TRBJ1-1; no clear D gene. The CDR3 totals 14 residues. Trimming stripped 0 bases from V and 3 bases from J, with 8 bases between. Looked up from germline, CDR1 is MNHEY and CDR2 is SVGAGI. This CDR3 reads CASSYSSGDTEAFF. Here the CDR3 DNA reads TGTGCCAGCAGTTACTCCTCGGGAGACACTGAAGCTTTCTTT.

The rearrangement links TRBV5-1 to TRBJ2-1; 7 nucleotides line up with TRBD2. CDR1 and CDR2 (germline): SGHRS, YFSETQ. V lost 5 bases and J lost 6; bases outside the gene matches: 11. The CDR3 sequence is 15 residues long. The CDR3 region has the DNA TGCGCCAGCAGGCTTGAGGGAGGGCCCCGCAATGAGCAGTTCTTC. Translating it yields CASRLEGGPRNEQFF.

This clone has a handful of counts. V gene TRBV5-8 combines with J gene TRBJ1-6; no clear D. Germline CDR1 and CDR2: SGHTS and YDEGEE. The CDR3 length is 15 residues. V was shortened by 4 bases and J by 0 bases, with 8 bases between the two germline ends. CDR3 amino acids: CASSRAGSYNSPLHF. In DNA, the CDR3 is TGTGCCAGCAGCCGAGCGGGCTCCTATAATTCACCCCTCCACTTT.

This chain uses TRBV7-2 with TRBJ1-2; a possible D gene is TRBD1 (5 bases). Per germline, CDR1 SGHTA and CDR2 FQGNSA. Trimming shortened V by 6 bases and J by 8 bases, and 19 bases separated the two germline ends. The CDR3 contains 14 residues. CDR3 nucleotides: TGTGCCAGCAGTTATAGGGCAGGGCCGCGGGGCTACACCTTC. It translates to CASSYRAGPRGYTF.

J is TRBJ1-1 and V is TRBV6-2 or TRBV6-3; D not certain. V was trimmed by 5 bases and J by 5 bases, leaving 24 bases between them. The CDR3 contains 17 residues. CDR1 is MNHEY, CDR2 SVGEGT, per germline. The CDR3 here is CASSPRRYERLRTEAFF. The DNA of the CDR3 is TGTGCCAGCAGTCCCAGGAGATATGAACGGCTTAGGACTGAAGCTTTCTTT.

The chain couples TRBV4-1 to TRBJ1-1; 7 bases align to TRBD1. Germline values: CDR1 MGHRA, CDR2 YSYEKL. The V gene end was trimmed by 3 bases and the J gene end by 4 bases; junction bases not matched to a gene: 11. The CDR3 is made up of 16 amino acids. The CDR3 nucleotides are TGCGCCAGCAGCCATATCGCTAAGACAGGGAGCACTGAAGCTTTCTTT. It translates to CASSHIAKTGSTEAFF.

The chain links TRBV5-1 to TRBJ2-1; D unresolved. CDR1 and CDR2 (germline): SGHRS, YFSETQ. This CDR3 contains 14 residues. Trimming took off 6 bases at V and 0 bases at J, with 10 bases between the two ends. The DNA for the CDR3 is TGCGCCAGCACCCAGGACCTCTCCTACAATGAGCAGTTCTTC. This codes for CASTQDLSYNEQFF.

This clone was observed once. The chain uses TRBV2 and TRBJ1-1, with D maybe TRBD1 (5 bases). The CDR3 has 14 amino acids. The ends were cut back, 2 bases at V and 6 bases at J, with 13 bases in the middle. Germline V gives CDR1 SNHLY, CDR2 FYNNEI. CDR3 in DNA: TGTGCCAGCAGTGAATACACTCGGGGGTCTGAAGCTTTCTTT. The encoded protein is CASSEYTRGSEAFF.